This T cell receptor (beta chain) emerged from a study of T cell repertoires in cytomegalovirus infection. The overall study: It can be stated that public TCR beta signatures indicated CMV infection as well as a matching HLA type.

The V end lost 0 bases, the J end lost 6 bases, and 14 bases lay between the germline ends. CDR1 is SEHNR and CDR2 is FQNEAQ in the germline V gene (reference sequence). CDR3 length: 15 amino acids. This clonotype came up a few times. The antigen is undetermined. General study findings and limits: Carriers of CMV plus the relevant HLA were identified by cumulative public TCR beta family frequency. CMV-specific TCR beta clonotypes restricted by HLA-C dominated the ex vivo response.

MiXCR was run by TCRdb on the reads, yielding one entry per CDR3 protein. The sample lists more than 150,000 distinct CDR3 sequences, roughly 27% occurring once. The sample taken for sequencing was PBMCs. The chain couples TRBV7-9 to TRBJ1-1; D remains ambiguous. The TCR was taken from a human donor in good health (CMV status not recorded). Some clones in this sample may be carry-over from other donors' samples. DNA for the CDR3: TGTGCCAGCAGCTTAGCGGGGTCCCCGGGTGCTGAAGCTTTCTTT. It is translated as CASSLAGSPGAEAFF. The full variable domain, with the rest looked up from reference TRBV7-9 and TRBJ1-1, is DTGVSQNPRHKITKRGQNVTFRCDPISEHNRLYWYRQTLGQGPEFLTYFQNEAQLEKSRLLSDRFSAERPKGSFSTLEIQRTEQGDSAMYLCASSLAGSPGAEAFFGQGTRLTVV.